This TCR beta chain was identified in a study of T and B cells in COVID-19 patients. Whole-study findings and limits: Patients with COVID-19 reportedly showed strongly skewed T cell receptor beta variable and joining gene usage.

TRB was amplified from approximately 250-500 ng of blood genomic DNA. TRB rearrangements were amplified by multiplex PCR with BIOMED2 TRB-A/B primers. Each CDR3 protein is one row after TCRdb ran MiXCR on the multiplex PCR reads. The data contain fewer than 25,000 distinct CDR3 sequences, about 32% of them singletons. This clonotype has just a few counts. Antigen specificity is unknown. This CDR3 region has 13 residues. Between the trimmed V and J ends, which lost 5 bases and 8 bases, there was a span of 16 bases. CDR1 is GTSNPN, CDR2 SVGIG, per germline (reference sequence). This clonotype originated in a human donor who had recovered from COVID-19. The chain carries TRBV30 and TRBJ1-5; TRBD1 might be the D (5 bases). The specimen sequenced was blood. As DNA, the CDR3 is TGTGCCTGGGCGCGGGGGATTGGGGAGCCCCAGCATTTT. This translates into CAWARGIGEPQHF. Drawing the rest from reference TRBV30 and TRBJ1-5, the complete variable domain is SQTIHQWPATLVQPVGSPLSLECTVEGTSNPNLYWYRQAAGRGLQLLFYSVGIGQISSEVPQNLSASRPQDRQFILSSKKLLLSDSGFYLCAWARGIGEPQHFGDGTRLSIL.